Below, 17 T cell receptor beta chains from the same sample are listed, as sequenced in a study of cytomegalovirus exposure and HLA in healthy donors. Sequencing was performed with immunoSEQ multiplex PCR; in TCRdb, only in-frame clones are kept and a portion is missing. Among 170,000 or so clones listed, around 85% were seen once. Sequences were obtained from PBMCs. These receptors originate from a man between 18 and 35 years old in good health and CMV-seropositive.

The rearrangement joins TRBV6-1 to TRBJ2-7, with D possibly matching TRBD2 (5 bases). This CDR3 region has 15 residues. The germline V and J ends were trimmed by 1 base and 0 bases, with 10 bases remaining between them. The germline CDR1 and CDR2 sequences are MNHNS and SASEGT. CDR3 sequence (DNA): TGTGCCAGCAGTGAAGAATCGAGGGTCTCCTACGAGCAGTACTTC. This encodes CASSEESRVSYEQYF.

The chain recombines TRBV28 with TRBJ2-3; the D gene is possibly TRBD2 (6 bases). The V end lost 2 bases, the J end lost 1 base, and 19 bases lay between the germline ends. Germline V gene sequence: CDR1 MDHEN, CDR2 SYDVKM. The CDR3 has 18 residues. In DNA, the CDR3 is TGTGCCAGCAGTTTAGACAGTGCGGGGCCGAAAGGCACAGATACGCAGTATTTT. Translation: CASSLDSAGPKGTDTQYF.

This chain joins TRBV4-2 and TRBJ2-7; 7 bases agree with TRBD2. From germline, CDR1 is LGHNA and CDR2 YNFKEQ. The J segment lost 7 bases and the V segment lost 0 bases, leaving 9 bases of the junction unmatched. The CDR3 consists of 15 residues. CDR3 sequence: CASSQDMIFGGEQYF. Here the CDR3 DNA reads TGTGCCAGCAGCCAAGATATGATTTTCGGGGGGGAGCAGTACTTC.

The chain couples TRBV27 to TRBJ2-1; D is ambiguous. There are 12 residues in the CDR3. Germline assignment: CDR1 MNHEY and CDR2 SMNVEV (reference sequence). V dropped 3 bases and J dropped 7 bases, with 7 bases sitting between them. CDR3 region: CASSFPGNEQFF. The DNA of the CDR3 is TGTGCCAGCAGTTTCCCAGGAAATGAGCAGTTCTTC.

For the CDR3, the DNA is TGTGCCTGGAGTGCACTAGTACGTGGGGATGAGCAGTTCTTC. Translation: CAWSALVRGDEQFF. The chain recombines TRBV30 with TRBJ2-1; a weak D match, TRBD2 (5 bases). V shed 1 base and J shed 8 bases, with 15 bases lying between them. The CDR3 totals 14 residues. The germline gives CDR1 GTSNPN, CDR2 SVGIG (reference sequence).

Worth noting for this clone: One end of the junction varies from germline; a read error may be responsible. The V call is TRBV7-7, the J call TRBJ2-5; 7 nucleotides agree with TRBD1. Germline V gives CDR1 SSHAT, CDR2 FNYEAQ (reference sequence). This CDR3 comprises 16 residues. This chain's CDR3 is CASSYGTGAPQETQYF. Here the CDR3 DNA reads TGTGCTAGCAGCTATGGAACAGGGGCGCCCCAAGAGACCCAGTACTTC. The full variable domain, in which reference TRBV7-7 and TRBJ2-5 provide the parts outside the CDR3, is GAGVSQSPRYKVTKRGQDVTLRCDPISSHATLYWYQQALGQGPEFLTYFNYEAQPDKSGLPSDRFSAERPEGSISTLTIQRTEQRDSAMYRCASSYGTGAPQETQYFGPGTRLLVL.

CDR3 amino acids: CASRPGTVGDEQFF. The CDR3, as DNA: TGTGCCAGCAGACCCGGGACAGTGGGGGATGAGCAGTTCTTC. This chain uses TRBV6-5 with TRBJ2-1; TRBD1 matches at 7 bases. From germline, CDR1 is MNHEY and CDR2 SVGAGI. V trimming: 6 bases; J trimming: 8 bases; junction bases outside the gene matches: 10. The CDR3 sequence is 14 residues long.

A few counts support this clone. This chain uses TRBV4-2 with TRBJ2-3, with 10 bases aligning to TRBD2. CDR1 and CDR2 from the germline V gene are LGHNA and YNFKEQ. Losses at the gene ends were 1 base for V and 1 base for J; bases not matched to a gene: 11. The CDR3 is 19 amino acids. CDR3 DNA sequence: TGTGCCAGCAGCCAAGGGACTAGCGGACAAGCTGTTGGCACAGATACGCAGTATTTT. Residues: CASSQGTSGQAVGTDTQYF.

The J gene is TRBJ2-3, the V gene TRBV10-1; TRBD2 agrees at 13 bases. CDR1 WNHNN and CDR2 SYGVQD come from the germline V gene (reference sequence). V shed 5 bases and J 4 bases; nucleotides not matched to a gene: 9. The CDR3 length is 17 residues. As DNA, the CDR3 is TGCGCCAGCAGTCTGACTTGGACTAGCGGGAGAGCAGATACGCAGTATTTT. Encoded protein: CASSLTWTSGRADTQYF.

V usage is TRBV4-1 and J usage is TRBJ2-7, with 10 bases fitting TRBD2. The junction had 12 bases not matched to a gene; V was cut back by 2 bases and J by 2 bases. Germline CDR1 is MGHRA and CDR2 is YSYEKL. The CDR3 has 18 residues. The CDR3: CASSQNRLAGDVAYEQYF. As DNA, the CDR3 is TGCGCCAGCAGCCAAAATAGGCTAGCGGGAGACGTGGCCTACGAGCAGTACTTC.

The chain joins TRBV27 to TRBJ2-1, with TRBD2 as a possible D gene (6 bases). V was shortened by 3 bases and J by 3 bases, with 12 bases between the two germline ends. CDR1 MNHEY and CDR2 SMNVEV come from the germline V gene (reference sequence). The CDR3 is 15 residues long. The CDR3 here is CASSFQPSDYNEQFF. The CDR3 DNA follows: TGTGCCAGCAGTTTCCAGCCTAGCGACTACAATGAGCAGTTCTTC.

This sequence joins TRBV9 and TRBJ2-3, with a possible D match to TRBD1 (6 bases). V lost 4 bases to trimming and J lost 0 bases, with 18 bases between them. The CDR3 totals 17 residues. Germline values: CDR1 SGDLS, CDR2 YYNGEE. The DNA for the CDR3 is TGTGCCAGCAGCTTCGGTTTTGGGGACACAAGCACAGATACGCAGTATTTT. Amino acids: CASSFGFGDTSTDTQYF.

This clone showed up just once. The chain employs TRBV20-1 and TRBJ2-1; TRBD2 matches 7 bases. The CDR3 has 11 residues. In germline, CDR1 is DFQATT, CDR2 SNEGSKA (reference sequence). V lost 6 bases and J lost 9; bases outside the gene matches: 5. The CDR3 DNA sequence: TGCAGTGCCCGCGGGGGTTCTGAGCAGTTCTTC. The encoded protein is CSARGGSEQFF.

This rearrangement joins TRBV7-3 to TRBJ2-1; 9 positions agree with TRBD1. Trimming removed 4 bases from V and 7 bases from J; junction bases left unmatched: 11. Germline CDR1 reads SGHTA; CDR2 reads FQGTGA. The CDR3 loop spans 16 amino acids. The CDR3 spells CASSSGPGQGLNEQFF. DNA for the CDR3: TGTGCCAGCAGCTCCGGCCCGGGACAGGGCTTGAATGAGCAGTTCTTC.

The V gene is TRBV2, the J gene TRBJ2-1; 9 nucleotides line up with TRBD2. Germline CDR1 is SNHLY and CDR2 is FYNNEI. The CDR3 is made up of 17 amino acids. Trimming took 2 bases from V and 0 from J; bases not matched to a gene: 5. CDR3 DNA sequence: TGTGCCAGCAGTGAATTTGCGGGGGGGGTCTCCTACAATGAGCAGTTCTTC. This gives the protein CASSEFAGGVSYNEQFF.

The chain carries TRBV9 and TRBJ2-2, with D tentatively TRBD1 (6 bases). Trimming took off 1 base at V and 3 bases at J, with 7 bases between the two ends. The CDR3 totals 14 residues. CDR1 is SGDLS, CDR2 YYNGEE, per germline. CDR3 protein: CASSVSGDTGELFF. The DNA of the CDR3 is TGTGCCAGCAGCGTATCAGGGGACACCGGGGAGCTGTTTTTT.

CDR3 DNA sequence: TGTGCCAGCAGCCGAGACAGGGTCCAAGAGACCCAGTACTTC. Protein sequence: CASSRDRVQETQYF. The V gene is TRBV5-8, the J gene TRBJ2-5; 7 bases fit TRBD1. With 4 bases clipped from V and 1 base from J, the junction kept 4 bases outside the gene matches. Per the germline V gene, CDR1 is SGHTS and CDR2 is YDEGEE. This CDR3 has 14 amino acids.